One and the same sample provided the 31 T cell receptor beta chains below, sequenced in a study of shared clonotypes between healthy human individuals (dated by TCRdb to the early 2020s). Library creation used the immunoSEQ multiplex PCR assay. Drawn from immuneACCESS, this table holds only the in-frame rearrangements with V and J called that TCRdb kept. Clones are partly lost; checked studies trace under half to an unresolved V gene and leave the rest unexplained. Counted in this sample were about 1.5 million clones; more than 95% of them appeared once. The top ten clones comprise about 1% of the sample. Sequencing input: naive CD4+ T cells sorted from blood. This specimen's cell subset or site label, interpreted: CD45RA+ positively selected. These receptors all stem from a man between 25 and 39 years old in good health.

A remark on this clone: Other DNA variants within this sample encode the same CDR3. The V gene is TRBV6-1, the J gene TRBJ2-1; D ambiguous. V gave up 2 bases and J gave up 7 bases, with 3 bases separating them. The CDR3 spans 11 residues. CDR1 and CDR2 (germline): MNHNS, SASEGT. CDR3 protein: CASSEPNEQFF. The CDR3 DNA is TGTGCCAGCAGTGAACCAAATGAGCAGTTCTTC.

In nucleotides, the CDR3 is TGTGCCAGCAACCAGGGGCGAGCAACTAATGAAAAACTGTTTTTT. It specifies CASNQGRATNEKLFF. This chain uses TRBV9 with TRBJ1-4, with a possible D match to TRBD1 (6 bases). The CDR3 runs to 15 residues. In germline, CDR1 is SGDLS, CDR2 YYNGEE. Trimming stripped 6 bases from V and 0 bases from J, with 12 bases between. Full variable domain (missing parts from reference TRBV9 and TRBJ1-4): DSGVTQTPKHLITATGQRVTLRCSPRSGDLSVYWYQQSLDQGLQFLIQYYNGEERAKGNILERFSAQQFPDLHSELNLSSLELGDSALYFCASNQGRATNEKLFFGSGTQLSVL.

The genes are TRBV19 and TRBJ2-7; D is ambiguous. The germline gives CDR1 LNHDA, CDR2 SQIVND (reference sequence). The CDR3 has 11 amino acids. Trimming shortened V by 5 bases and J by 3 bases, and 5 bases separated the two germline ends. The CDR3 DNA is TGTGCCAGTAGTGACCACTACGAGCAGTACTTC. This encodes CASSDHYEQYF. The whole variable domain, filled in from reference TRBV19 and TRBJ2-7, reads DGGITQSPKYLFRKEGQNVTLSCEQNLNHDAMYWYRQDPGQGLRLIYYSQIVNDFQKGDIAEGYSVSREKKESFPLTVTSAQKNPTAFYLCASSDHYEQYFGPGTRLTVT.

This chain uses TRBV28 with TRBJ2-7; 10 positions agree with TRBD2. The V gene's germline CDR1 is MDHEN and CDR2 SYDVKM. CDR3 size: 19 residues. Trimming at V came to 2 bases and at J to 2 bases, leaving 15 bases not matched to a gene. DNA of the CDR3: TGTGCCAGCAGTTTACCCTTCTCTAGCGGGAGATCCAAACCCTACGAGCAGTACTTC. Encoded protein: CASSLPFSSGRSKPYEQYF. Complete variable domain (other parts from reference TRBV28 and TRBJ2-7): DVKVTQSSRYLVKRTGEKVFLECVQDMDHENMFWYRQDPGLGLRLIYFSYDVKMKEKGDIPEGYSVSREKKERFSLILESASTNQTSMYLCASSLPFSSGRSKPYEQYFGPGTRLTVT.

This rearrangement joins TRBV25-1 to TRBJ2-5; D might be TRBD1 (5 bases). The CDR3 sequence is 15 residues long. CDR1 is MGHDK, CDR2 SYGVNS, per germline. Trimming took off 3 bases at V and 1 base at J, with 12 bases between the two ends. CDR3 sequence (DNA): TGTGCCAGCAGTGATAAACAGGCGATCCAAGAGACCCAGTACTTC. It encodes CASSDKQAIQETQYF.

V is TRBV19 and J is TRBJ2-1, with 10 bases matching TRBD2. Losses at the gene ends were 6 bases for V and 8 bases for J; bases not matched to a gene: 4. Germline V gene sequence: CDR1 LNHDA, CDR2 SQIVND (reference sequence). The CDR3 covers 13 residues. The CDR3 loop reads CASRTSGYYEQFF. CDR3 nucleotide sequence: TGTGCCAGTAGGACTAGCGGGTACTATGAGCAGTTCTTC.

The chain recombines TRBV5-6 with TRBJ1-5; D not certain. V was clipped by 9 bases and J by 1 base, with 11 bases between them. Germline V gene data show CDR1 as SGHDT and CDR2 as YYEEEE. The CDR3 has 13 residues. CDR3 nucleotides: TGTGCCACTAGTTTGAGGAGCAATCAGCCCCAGCATTTT. It translates to CATSLRSNQPQHF. Together with reference TRBV5-6 and TRBJ1-5, the CDR3 gives the full variable domain: DAGVTQSPTHLIKTRGQQVTLRCSPKSGHDTVSWYQQALGQGPQFIFQYYEEEERQRGNFPDRFSGHQFPNYSSELNVNALLLGDSALYLCATSLRSNQPQHFGDGTRLSIL.

V usage is TRBV7-2 and J usage is TRBJ2-3; 7 bases are shared with TRBD1. The CDR3 consists of 14 residues. Germline V CDR1 and CDR2: SGHTA, FQGNSA. With V trimmed by 6 bases and J by 1 base, 4 bases remained unmatched. The CDR3 spells CASRYTGGTDTQYF. As DNA, the CDR3 is TGTGCCAGCAGGTACACAGGGGGCACAGATACGCAGTATTTT.

The chain joins TRBV10-1 to TRBJ2-2; the match to TRBD2 covers 10 bases. The length of the CDR3 is 18 residues. Germline V gene data show CDR1 as WNHNN and CDR2 as SYGVQD (reference sequence). Trimming removed 0 bases from V and 4 bases from J; junction bases left unmatched: 8. The CDR3 nucleotides are TGCGCCAGCAGTGAGTCGAAAAGCGGGAGGGGACCCACCGGGGAGCTGTTTTTT. Its translation is CASSESKSGRGPTGELFF.

The V gene is TRBV27, the J gene TRBJ2-1; D is possibly TRBD2 (5 bases). V was trimmed by 5 bases and J by 6 bases, leaving 14 bases between them. Germline V gene lookup returns CDR1 MNHEY and CDR2 SMNVEV (reference sequence). This CDR3 region has 14 residues. The chain's CDR3 is CASSPRLWTNEQFF. Here the CDR3 DNA reads TGTGCCAGCAGTCCTAGACTATGGACCAATGAGCAGTTCTTC.

The chain uses TRBV29-1 and TRBJ1-1, with a possible D match to TRBD1 (6 bases). The CDR3 extends over 13 amino acids. With 7 bases removed from V and 1 base from J, the gap between germline ends came to 13 bases. Germline V CDR1 and CDR2: SQVTM, ANQGSEA. The CDR3 nucleotides read TGCAGCGGAACAGGGTCTGCGAACACTGAAGCTTTCTTT. Amino acids: CSGTGSANTEAFF.

The chain is built from TRBV5-5 and TRBJ2-1; 13 nucleotides line up with TRBD2. The CDR3 has 15 residues. CDR1 is SGHKS, CDR2 YYEKEE, per germline (reference sequence). V lost 4 bases, J lost 5 bases, and 3 bases stayed unmatched. CDR3 sequence: CASSKTSGRNNEQFF. As DNA, the CDR3 is TGTGCCAGCAGCAAGACTAGCGGGAGGAACAATGAGCAGTTCTTC.

J is TRBJ2-7 and V is TRBV5-1; tentative D call: TRBD1 (6 bases). V lost 9 bases, J lost 1 base, and 14 bases lay in between. Per germline, CDR1 SGHRS and CDR2 YFSETQ. The CDR3 sequence is 13 residues long. The CDR3 reads CATSGTPSYEQYF. The DNA of the CDR3 is TGCGCCACCTCCGGGACACCTTCCTACGAGCAGTACTTC.

The chain employs TRBV6-5 and TRBJ2-1; TRBD2 aligns across 13 bases. Trimming removed 0 bases from V and 7 bases from J; junction bases left unmatched: 3. Germline V gives CDR1 MNHEY, CDR2 SVGAGI. This CDR3 is built from 16 residues. The CDR3 reads CASSYSTSGRENEQFF. CDR3 sequence (DNA): TGTGCCAGCAGTTACTCCACTAGCGGGAGGGAGAATGAGCAGTTCTTC.

A note on this clone: This specimen includes other DNA sequences encoding the same CDR3. This chain joins TRBV28 and TRBJ2-7; D is ambiguous. Between the trimmed V and J ends, which lost 4 bases and 1 base, there was a span of 2 bases. Germline values: CDR1 MDHEN, CDR2 SYDVKM. CDR3 size: 11 residues. CDR3 nucleotides: TGTGCCAGCAGTTCGTCCTACGAGCAGTACTTC. Translating it yields CASSSSYEQYF.

This clone showed up just once. Written as DNA, the CDR3 is TGTGCCATCAGTACCAACAGGGTGGGGACCGGGGAGCTGTTTTTT. As protein: CAISTNRVGTGELFF. V and J are TRBV10-3 and TRBJ2-2; D is possibly TRBD1 (6 bases). The CDR3 totals 15 residues. Germline CDR1 and CDR2: ENHRY and SYGVKD. Trimming left V 5 bases short and J 5 bases short, with 15 bases between.

The chain uses TRBV6-6 and TRBJ2-1, with TRBD2 matching over 9 bases. The V gene's germline CDR1 is MNHNY and CDR2 SVGAGI (reference sequence). This CDR3 contains 16 residues. V gave up 5 bases and J gave up 0 bases; unmatched junction bases: 5. The CDR3 loop is CASSRLAASSYNEQFF. DNA of the CDR3: TGTGCCAGCAGTAGACTAGCGGCAAGCTCCTACAATGAGCAGTTCTTC.

The chain couples TRBV2 to TRBJ2-3, with TRBD2 matching 11 bases. J gave up 6 bases and V 10 bases, and 9 bases lay outside the gene matches. The CDR3 loop spans 14 amino acids. Germline V gives CDR1 SNHLY, CDR2 FYNNEI. The CDR3 coding sequence is TGTGCCATCGTAAGACTAGCGGGGTCGGATACGCAGTATTTT. It encodes CAIVRLAGSDTQYF.

The CDR3 loop reads CASSRRDRGPGELFF. The CDR3 nucleotides are TGTGCCAGCAGCCGCCGGGACCGGGGTCCCGGGGAGCTGTTTTTT. The V and J genes are TRBV14 and TRBJ2-2; D may be TRBD1 or TRBD2 (5 bases each). The ends were cut back, 4 bases at V and 6 bases at J, with 15 bases in the middle. Germline values: CDR1 SGHDN, CDR2 FVKESK. The length of the CDR3 is 15 residues.

The rearrangement links TRBV30 to TRBJ2-3; D call uncertain. This CDR3 comprises 13 residues. Germline CDR1 and CDR2: GTSNPN and SVGIG (reference sequence). Trimming pared 5 bases from V and 3 bases from J, leaving 12 bases between. The CDR3 DNA sequence: TGTGCCTGGGGGCTGGGATGGACAGATACGCAGTATTTT. Protein sequence: CAWGLGWTDTQYF.

This clone showed up just once. The chain joins TRBV5-1 to TRBJ2-3; 15 positions agree with TRBD2. V lost 3 bases, J lost 7 bases, and 6 bases stayed unmatched. Per germline, CDR1 SGHRS and CDR2 YFSETQ. The CDR3 contains 16 residues. The DNA for the CDR3 is TGCGCCAGCAGCTCGGGACTAGCGGGAGGTTTGTATACGCAGTATTTT. This translates into CASSSGLAGGLYTQYF.

The chain employs TRBV9 and TRBJ2-5, with 11 bases matching TRBD1. Germline values: CDR1 SGDLS, CDR2 YYNGEE. The CDR3 sequence is 15 residues long. V shed 4 bases, J shed 1 base, and the junction held 3 bases outside the gene matches. The CDR3 spells CASSLGQGVQETQYF. CDR3 in DNA: TGTGCCAGCAGCTTGGGACAGGGGGTCCAAGAGACCCAGTACTTC.

The chain recombines TRBV11-3 with TRBJ2-1; D uncertain. The CDR3 extends over 13 amino acids. The germline CDR1 and CDR2 sequences are SGHNT and YENEEA. Trimming left V 5 bases short and J 4 bases short, with 9 bases between. The CDR3 protein is CASSTQDYNEQFF. For the CDR3, the DNA is TGTGCCAGCAGCACGCAGGATTACAATGAGCAGTTCTTC.

The chain couples TRBV18 to TRBJ2-3; 9 bases line up with TRBD2. Germline lookup yields CDR1 KGHSH and CDR2 LQKENI. J was trimmed by 6 bases and V by 3 bases; bases with no gene match: 22. The CDR3 consists of 20 residues. For the CDR3, the DNA is TGTGCCAGCTCACCCATACCGTCAACCCCGACTAGCGGCCGGGGGGATACGCAGTATTTT. As protein: CASSPIPSTPTSGRGDTQYF.

The chain employs TRBV6-5 and TRBJ2-3; 7 bases align to TRBD1. The V gene end was trimmed by 7 bases and the J gene end by 5 bases; junction bases not matched to a gene: 3. Germline lookup yields CDR1 MNHEY and CDR2 SVGAGI. CDR3 length equals 12 residues. CDR3 protein: CASKGARDTQYF. CDR3 coding DNA: TGTGCCAGCAAGGGGGCAAGAGATACGCAGTATTTT.

V usage is TRBV9 and J usage is TRBJ1-1; D call uncertain. V lost 4 bases, J lost 0 bases, and 13 bases lay in between. CDR1 is SGDLS and CDR2 is YYNGEE in the germline V gene. The CDR3 totals 15 residues. CDR3 protein: CASSPFPRLNTEAFF. The CDR3 DNA follows: TGTGCCAGCAGCCCCTTCCCCAGGCTGAACACTGAAGCTTTCTTT.

The chain carries TRBV27 and TRBJ2-7; TRBD1 matches 10 bases. CDR1 and CDR2 (germline): MNHEY, SMNVEV (reference sequence). This CDR3 contains 16 residues. Trimming cost V 0 bases and J 1 base; bases outside gene matches: 3. The DNA for the CDR3 is TGTGCCAGCAGTTTATCGGGGGACAGGGGATCCTACGAGCAGTACTTC. As protein: CASSLSGDRGSYEQYF.

The chain links TRBV9 to TRBJ1-2; no clear D gene. Germline V gene lookup returns CDR1 SGDLS and CDR2 YYNGEE. CDR3 length: 15 residues. Trimming removed 2 bases at V and 2 bases at J, with 13 bases between. The DNA for the CDR3 is TGTGCCAGCAGCGTCTTGGGCGGCAGCAACTATGGCTACACCTTC. Translated: CASSVLGGSNYGYTF.

CDR3 coding DNA: TGTGCCAGCAGGGTGACAATGGGGGGGTTCTTC. Its protein is CASRVTMGGFF. The chain joins TRBV28 to TRBJ2-1; D is perhaps TRBD2 (6 bases). With 6 bases removed from V and 15 bases from J, the gap between germline ends came to 15 bases. The CDR3 extends over 11 amino acids. Germline V CDR1 and CDR2: MDHEN, SYDVKM.

The gene calls are TRBV28 and TRBJ1-1, with TRBD1 as a possible D gene (6 bases). The V end lost 1 base, the J end lost 12 bases, and 18 bases lay between the germline ends. Germline CDR1 MDHEN, CDR2 SYDVKM. The CDR3 sequence is 14 residues long. The CDR3 loop reads CASSLSGGPHRSFF. CDR3 nucleotides: TGTGCCAGCAGTTTATCTGGGGGCCCCCATAGGTCTTTCTTT. The full variable domain, with the rest looked up from reference TRBV28 and TRBJ1-1, is DVKVTQSSRYLVKRTGEKVFLECVQDMDHENMFWYRQDPGLGLRLIYFSYDVKMKEKGDIPEGYSVSREKKERFSLILESASTNQTSMYLCASSLSGGPHRSFFGQGTRLTVV.

This clone was observed once. The rearrangement links TRBV27 to TRBJ2-1; no clear D. The germline CDR1 and CDR2 sequences are MNHEY and SMNVEV (reference sequence). V was trimmed by 8 bases and J by 3 bases, leaving 14 bases between them. This CDR3 is built from 14 residues. CDR3 in DNA: TGTGCCAGCGGGCCCCTAGGTAGCTACAATGAGCAGTTCTTC. Its translation is CASGPLGSYNEQFF.